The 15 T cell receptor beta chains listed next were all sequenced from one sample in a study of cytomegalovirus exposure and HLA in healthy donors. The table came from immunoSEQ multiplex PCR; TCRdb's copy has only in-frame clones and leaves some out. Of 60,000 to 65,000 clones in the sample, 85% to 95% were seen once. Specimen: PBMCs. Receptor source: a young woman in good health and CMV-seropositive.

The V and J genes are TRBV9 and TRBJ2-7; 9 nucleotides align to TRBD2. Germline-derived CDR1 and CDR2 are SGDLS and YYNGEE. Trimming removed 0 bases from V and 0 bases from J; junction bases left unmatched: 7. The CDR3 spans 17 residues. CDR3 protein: CASSVEASGVYSYEQYF. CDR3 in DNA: TGTGCCAGCAGCGTAGAGGCTAGCGGGGTTTACTCCTACGAGCAGTACTTC.

This CDR3 reads CASSPGEGLNEQFF. CDR3 DNA: TGTGCCAGCTCACCGGGGGAGGGGCTGAATGAGCAGTTCTTC. This rearrangement joins TRBV18 to TRBJ2-1; 7 bases fit TRBD2. Germline CDR1 is KGHSH and CDR2 is LQKENI. The CDR3 has 14 residues. J gave up 7 bases and V 3 bases, and 6 bases lay outside the gene matches. The whole variable domain, remainder taken from reference TRBV18 and TRBJ2-1, is NAGVMQNPRHLVRRRGQEARLRCSPMKGHSHVYWYRQLPEEGLKFMVYLQKENIIDESGMPKERFSAEFPKEGPSILRIQQVVRGDSAAYFCASSPGEGLNEQFFGPGTRLTVL.

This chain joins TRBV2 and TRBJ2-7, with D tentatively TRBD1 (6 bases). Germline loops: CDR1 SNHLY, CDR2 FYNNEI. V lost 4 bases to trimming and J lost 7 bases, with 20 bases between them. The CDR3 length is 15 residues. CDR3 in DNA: TGTGCCAGCAGTGTCCGGGACATACTCTTCGGGGAGCAGTACTTC. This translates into CASSVRDILFGEQYF.

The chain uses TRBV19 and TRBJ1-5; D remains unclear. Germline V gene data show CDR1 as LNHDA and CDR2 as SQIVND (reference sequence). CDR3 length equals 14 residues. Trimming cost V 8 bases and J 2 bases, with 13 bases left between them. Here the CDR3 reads CASHPMGGNQPQHF. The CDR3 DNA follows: TGTGCCAGTCACCCCATGGGAGGCAATCAGCCCCAGCATTTT.

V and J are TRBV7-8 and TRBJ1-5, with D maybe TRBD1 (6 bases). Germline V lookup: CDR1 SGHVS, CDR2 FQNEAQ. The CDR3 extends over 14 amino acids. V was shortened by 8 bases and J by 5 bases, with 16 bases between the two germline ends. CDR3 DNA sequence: TGTGCCAGCGGCCCTAGGACAGACCATCAGCCCCAGCATTTT. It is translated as CASGPRTDHQPQHF.

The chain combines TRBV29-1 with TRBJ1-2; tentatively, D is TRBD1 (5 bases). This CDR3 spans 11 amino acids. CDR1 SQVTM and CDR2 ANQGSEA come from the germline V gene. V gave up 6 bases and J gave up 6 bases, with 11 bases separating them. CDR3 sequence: CSVGGLNGYTF. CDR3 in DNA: TGCAGCGTCGGGGGTCTTAATGGCTACACCTTC.

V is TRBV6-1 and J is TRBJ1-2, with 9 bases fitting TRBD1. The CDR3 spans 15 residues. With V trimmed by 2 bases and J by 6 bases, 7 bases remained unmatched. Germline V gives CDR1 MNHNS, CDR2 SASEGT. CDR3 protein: CASSERGTGWNGYTF. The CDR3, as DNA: TGTGCCAGCAGTGAAAGGGGGACAGGGTGGAATGGCTACACCTTC.

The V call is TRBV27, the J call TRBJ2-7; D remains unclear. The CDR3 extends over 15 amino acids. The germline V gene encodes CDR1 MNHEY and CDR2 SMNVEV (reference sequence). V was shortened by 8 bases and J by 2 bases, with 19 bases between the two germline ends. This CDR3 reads CASSWSGEAPYEQYF. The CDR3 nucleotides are TGTGCCAGCTCGTGGTCTGGAGAAGCACCCTACGAGCAGTACTTC.

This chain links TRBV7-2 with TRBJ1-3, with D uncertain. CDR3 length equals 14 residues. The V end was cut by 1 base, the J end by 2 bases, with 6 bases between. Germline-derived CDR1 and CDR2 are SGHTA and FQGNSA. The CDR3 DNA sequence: TGTGCCAGCAGCTTAGAGCGGGCTGGAAACACCATATATTTT. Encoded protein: CASSLERAGNTIYF. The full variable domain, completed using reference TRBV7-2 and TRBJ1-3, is GAGVSQSPSNKVTEKGKDVELRCDPISGHTALYWYRQSLGQGLEFLIYFQGNSAPDKSGLPSDRFSAERTGGSVSTLTIQRTQQEDSAVYLCASSLERAGNTIYFGEGSWLTVV.

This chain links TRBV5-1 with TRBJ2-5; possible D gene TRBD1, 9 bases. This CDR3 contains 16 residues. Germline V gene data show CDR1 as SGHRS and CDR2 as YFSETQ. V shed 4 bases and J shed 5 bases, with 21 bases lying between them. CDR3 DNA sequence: TGCGCCAGCAGCGTAACAATAGCGGGGACAGGGGAGACCCAGTACTTC. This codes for CASSVTIAGTGETQYF.

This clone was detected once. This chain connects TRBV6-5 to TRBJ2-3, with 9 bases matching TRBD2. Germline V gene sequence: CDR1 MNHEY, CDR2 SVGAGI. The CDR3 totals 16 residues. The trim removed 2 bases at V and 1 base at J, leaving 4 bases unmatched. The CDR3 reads CASSYEASGGTDTQYF. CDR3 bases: TGTGCCAGCAGTTACGAGGCTAGCGGGGGCACAGATACGCAGTATTTT.

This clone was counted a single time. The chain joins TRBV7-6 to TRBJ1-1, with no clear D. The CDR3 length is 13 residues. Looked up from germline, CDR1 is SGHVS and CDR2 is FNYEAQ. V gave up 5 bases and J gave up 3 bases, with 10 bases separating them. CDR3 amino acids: CASSPRQDTEAFF. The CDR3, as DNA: TGTGCCAGCAGCCCCCGACAAGACACTGAAGCTTTCTTT.

The CDR3 DNA is TGCGCCAGCAGCTTGGCGGGACAGGATAATTCACCCCTCCACTTT. Its translation: CASSLAGQDNSPLHF. The chain recombines TRBV5-1 with TRBJ1-6, with TRBD1 matching over 8 bases. Trimming took 0 bases from V and 5 from J; bases not matched to a gene: 1. Germline CDR1 reads SGHRS; CDR2 reads YFSETQ. The CDR3 loop spans 15 amino acids.

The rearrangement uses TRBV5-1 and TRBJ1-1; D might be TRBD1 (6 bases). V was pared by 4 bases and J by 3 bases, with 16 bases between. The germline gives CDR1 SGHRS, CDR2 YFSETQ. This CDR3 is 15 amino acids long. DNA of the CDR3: TGCGCCAGCAGCCCGGGGACAACCTTGGACACTGAAGCTTTCTTT. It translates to CASSPGTTLDTEAFF.

The CDR3 region has the DNA TGCAGTATGGGACTCTACAATGAGCAGTTCTTC. Its translation is CSMGLYNEQFF. The rearrangement uses TRBV20-1 and TRBJ2-1; perhaps TRBD2 as D (6 bases). The CDR3 covers 11 residues. Germline lookup yields CDR1 DFQATT and CDR2 SNEGSKA (reference sequence). The V and J ends lost 8 bases and 3 bases respectively, with 8 bases between them.